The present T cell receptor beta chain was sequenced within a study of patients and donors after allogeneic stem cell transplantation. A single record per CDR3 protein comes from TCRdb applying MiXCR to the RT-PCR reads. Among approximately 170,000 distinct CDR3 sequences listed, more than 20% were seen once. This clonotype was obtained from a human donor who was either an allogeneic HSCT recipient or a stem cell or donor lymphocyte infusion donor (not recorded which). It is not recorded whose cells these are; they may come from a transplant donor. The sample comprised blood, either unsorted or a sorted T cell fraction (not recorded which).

CDR3 in amino acids: CASSHRPPYEQYF. The CDR3 DNA sequence: TGTGCCAGCAGCCACAGGCCGCCTTACGAGCAGTACTTC. The chain links TRBV3-1 to TRBJ2-7; D not certain. The germline V gene encodes CDR1 LGHDT and CDR2 YNNKEL (reference sequence). V shed 3 bases and J shed 4 bases, with 10 bases lying between them. The CDR3 sequence is 13 residues long.